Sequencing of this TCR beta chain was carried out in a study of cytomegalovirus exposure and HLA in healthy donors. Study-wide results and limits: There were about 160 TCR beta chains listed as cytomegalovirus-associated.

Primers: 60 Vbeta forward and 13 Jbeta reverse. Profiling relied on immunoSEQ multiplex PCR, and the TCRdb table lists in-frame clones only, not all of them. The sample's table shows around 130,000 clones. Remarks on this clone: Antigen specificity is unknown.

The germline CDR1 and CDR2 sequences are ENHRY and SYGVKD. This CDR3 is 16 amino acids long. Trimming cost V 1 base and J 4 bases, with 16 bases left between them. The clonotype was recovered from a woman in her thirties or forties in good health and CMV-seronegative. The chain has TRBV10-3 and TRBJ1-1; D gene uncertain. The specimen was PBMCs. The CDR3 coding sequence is TGTGCCATCAGTGAGTTCCCGGGAGGAGGAGGCACTGAAGCTTTCTTT. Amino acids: CAISEFPGGGGTEAFF.